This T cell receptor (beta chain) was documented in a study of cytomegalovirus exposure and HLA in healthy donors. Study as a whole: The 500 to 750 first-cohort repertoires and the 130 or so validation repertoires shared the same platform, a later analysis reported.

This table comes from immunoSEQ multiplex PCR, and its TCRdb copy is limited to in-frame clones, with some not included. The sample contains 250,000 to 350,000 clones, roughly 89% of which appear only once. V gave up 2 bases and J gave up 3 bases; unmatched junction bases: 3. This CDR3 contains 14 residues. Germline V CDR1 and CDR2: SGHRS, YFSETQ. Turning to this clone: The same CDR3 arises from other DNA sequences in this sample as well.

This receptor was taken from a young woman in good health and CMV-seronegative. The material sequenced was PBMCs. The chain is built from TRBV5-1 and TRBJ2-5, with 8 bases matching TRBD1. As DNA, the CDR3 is TGCGCCAGCAGCTTAGGACAGGGCGAAGAGACCCAGTACTTC. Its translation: CASSLGQGEETQYF.